Detailed here is one T cell receptor (beta chain). The antigen is not known. This sample stems from a study of blood T cells in healthy people across ages. Findings of the study overall: Total diversity from one million sequenced T cells was likely underestimated.

Trimming cost V 4 bases and J 8 bases; bases outside gene matches: 11. The CDR3 loop spans 17 amino acids. The germline V gene encodes CDR1 MGHRA and CDR2 YSYEKL. A sample-barcoded 5' primer and a J-beta primer mix were used in a second PCR of roughly 7 to 11 cycles. TCRdb recomputed calls from the 5' RACE reads with MiXCR, one row per CDR3 protein. Of some 1.5 million distinct CDR3 sequences listed, approximately 28% are singletons. The sequenced sample consisted of blood. The TCR comes from a woman aged 25 to 45 in good health. The chain has TRBV4-1 and TRBJ2-1; 13 nucleotides match TRBD2. The CDR3 nucleotides read TGCGCCAGCAGCCCTGGGACTAGCGGGGAGTATTCGGATGAGCAGTTCTTC. Amino acids: CASSPGTSGEYSDEQFF.